The T cell receptor beta chain under discussion was sequenced for a study of response to subunit inactivated influenza vaccine. Study-wide results and limits: It was suggested by the authors that few new T cells are recruited by each seasonal influenza vaccination.

TCRdb reprocessed the RT-PCR reads via MiXCR and lists one record per CDR3 protein. The repertoire holds 500,000 to 600,000 distinct CDR3 sequences, with about an eighth as singletons. This clonotype appeared a few times. Antigen unknown. The V and J ends lost 2 bases and 4 bases respectively, with 15 bases between them. The length of the CDR3 is 14 residues. CDR1 and CDR2 from the germline V gene are GTSNPN and SVGIG (reference sequence). This specimen consisted of PBMCs from blood, obtained on the day of vaccination. This chain connects TRBV30 to TRBJ2-7; D is undetermined. The TCR sequence derives from a man between 50 and 59 years old who received an inactivated influenza vaccine. The CDR3 coding sequence is TGTGCCTGGAGTCCACACGGGCGTGGATACGAGCAGTACTTC. This sequence encodes CAWSPHGRGYEQYF.